The next 10 T cell receptor beta chains were all read from a single sample in a study of T cells in Graves' hyperthyroidism and ophthalmopathy. The source material, RNA transcripts, was used to amplify TCR beta CDR3 regions. The TCR CDR3 was amplified in a first-round RT-PCR using the HTBI primer set. TCRdb redid the calling of the multiplex PCR reads with MiXCR, one entry per CDR3 protein. The sample carries approximately 530,000 distinct CDR3 sequences, 20% recorded once. Sequencing was performed on blood. Source of these receptors: a man aged 35 to 55 with Graves' ophthalmopathy.

The V and J genes are TRBV27 and TRBJ2-7; D might be TRBD1 (6 bases). The CDR3 is 14 amino acids. Trimming shortened V by 3 bases and J by 2 bases, and 11 bases separated the two germline ends. Germline V gene data show CDR1 as MNHEY and CDR2 as SMNVEV (reference sequence). CDR3 sequence reads: CASSFLQGTYEQYF. Here the CDR3 DNA reads TGTGCCAGCAGTTTCTTACAGGGAACCTACGAGCAGTACTTC.

This clonotype occurred a few times. The V and J genes are TRBV5-1 and TRBJ2-5; 8 bases agree with TRBD1. The germline V gene encodes CDR1 SGHRS and CDR2 YFSETQ. V gave up 3 bases and J gave up 1 base; unmatched junction bases: 5. The CDR3 extends over 15 amino acids. The CDR3 bases are TGCGCCAGCAGCTCGACAGGGGCTCGCCAAGAGACCCAGTACTTC. Amino acids: CASSSTGARQETQYF.

This clonotype was detected many times. For the CDR3, the DNA is TGCAGTGCTGAACTTACGGCTGGGGAGACCCAGTACTTC. Protein: CSAELTAGETQYF. V gene TRBV20-1 combines with J gene TRBJ2-5; D ambiguous. The V end was cut by 5 bases, the J end by 5 bases, with 15 bases between. The CDR3 extends over 13 amino acids. Germline V gene lookup returns CDR1 DFQATT and CDR2 SNEGSKA (reference sequence).

This clonotype was seen only a few times. V is TRBV6-1 and J is TRBJ2-2; D unresolved. The CDR3 is 14 amino acids. From germline, CDR1 is MNHNS and CDR2 SASEGT. Trimming shortened V by 5 bases and J by 5 bases, and 12 bases separated the two germline ends. The CDR3 DNA sequence: TGTGCCAGCAGTCCCCCCCGGGTGACCGGGGAGCTGTTTTTT. Its translation: CASSPPRVTGELFF.

The genes are TRBV7-9 and TRBJ2-5; 8 bases agree with TRBD1. The CDR3 has 14 residues. The V and J ends lost 5 bases and 5 bases, in that order; junction bases with no gene match: 7. Germline loops: CDR1 SEHNR, CDR2 FQNEAQ (reference sequence). The CDR3 region has the DNA TGTGCCAGCAGCCATCGACAGGGGACCGAGACCCAGTACTTC. This encodes CASSHRQGTETQYF.

This clonotype appeared a few times. The chain recombines TRBV27 with TRBJ2-4; possible D gene TRBD1, 6 bases. CDR1 MNHEY and CDR2 SMNVEV come from the germline V gene (reference sequence). CDR3 length equals 14 residues. The V end lost 5 bases, the J end lost 8 bases, and 16 bases lay between the germline ends. The CDR3 protein is CASSKGHGTDIQYF. The CDR3 DNA sequence: TGTGCCAGCAGTAAGGGACACGGAACGGACATTCAGTACTTC.

This clonotype occurred many times. The chain couples TRBV12-3 or TRBV12-4 to TRBJ2-5; 7 positions agree with TRBD1. The CDR3 covers 16 residues. V trimming: 3 bases; J trimming: 4 bases; junction bases outside the gene matches: 11. CDR3 residues: CASSFWVTGLTETQYF. The CDR3 bases are TGTGCCAGCAGTTTTTGGGTGACAGGGTTGACAGAGACCCAGTACTTC.

The CDR3 region has the DNA TGTGCCAGCAGTTTAGGGGAGGAGCTGTTTTTT. Encoded protein: CASSLGEELFF. The J gene is TRBJ2-2, the V gene TRBV27; D is uncertain. Germline CDR1 reads MNHEY; CDR2 reads SMNVEV (reference sequence). Trimming took off 2 bases at V and 10 bases at J, with 5 bases between the two ends. This CDR3 is 11 amino acids long.

Only a few counts were recorded for this clonotype. The chain uses TRBV5-1 and TRBJ2-2; possibly TRBD1 or TRBD2 for D (5 bases each). CDR1 and CDR2 (germline): SGHRS, YFSETQ. The CDR3 contains 16 residues. V lost 4 bases and J 4 bases, leaving 17 bases between the germline ends. The CDR3, as DNA: TGCGCCAGCAGCGAGGGGCCGGCCTCGGGCACCGGGGAGCTGTTTTTT. Translating it yields CASSEGPASGTGELFF.

The V and J genes are TRBV5-1 and TRBJ2-5, with D possibly matching TRBD1 (6 bases). The germline V gene encodes CDR1 SGHRS and CDR2 YFSETQ. CDR3 length: 14 amino acids. The V end was cut by 4 bases, the J end by 5 bases, with 15 bases between. The CDR3 spells CASSARQVWETQYF. CDR3 nucleotide sequence: TGCGCCAGCAGCGCAAGACAGGTCTGGGAGACCCAGTACTTC. Full variable domain (missing parts from reference TRBV5-1 and TRBJ2-5): KAGVTQTPRYLIKTRGQQVTLSCSPISGHRSVSWYQQTPGQGLQFLFEYFSETQRNKGNFPGRFSGRQFSNSRSEMNVSTLELGDSALYLCASSARQVWETQYFGPGTRLLVL.